This TCR beta chain comes out of a study of blood T cell repertoires in COVID-19. Donors of Cohort 3 who recovered were those that had two negative PCRs, clearance, or symptom resolution. The assay was immunoSEQ multiplex PCR, and TCRdb's table has in-frame clones only and misses some. The sample lists roughly 180,000 clones; about four fifths were seen once. The CDR3 totals 15 residues. The V gene's germline CDR1 is MDHEN and CDR2 SYDVKM. Trimming removed 2 bases from V and 0 bases from J, with 8 bases in between. This clonotype originated in a man in his fifties or sixties who had recovered from COVID-19. The sample was PBMCs or T cells enriched from blood (not recorded which). V gene TRBV28 combines with J gene TRBJ1-3; D is unclear. The CDR3 sequence: CASSLVSSSGNTIYF. Written as DNA, the CDR3 is TGTGCCAGCAGTTTAGTGAGTTCCTCTGGAAACACCATATATTTT. Complete variable domain (other parts from reference TRBV28 and TRBJ1-3): DVKVTQSSRYLVKRTGEKVFLECVQDMDHENMFWYRQDPGLGLRLIYFSYDVKMKEKGDIPEGYSVSREKKERFSLILESASTNQTSMYLCASSLVSSSGNTIYFGEGSWLTVV.